Presented here are 16 T cell receptor beta chains from one specimen sequenced in a study of T cells in Graves' hyperthyroidism and ophthalmopathy. It was RNA transcripts that yielded the amplified TCR beta CDR3 regions. RT-PCR in the first round (using the HTBI primer set) targeted the TCR CDR3. MiXCR, applied by TCRdb to the multiplex PCR reads, yields one record per CDR3 protein. The sample has about 290,000 distinct CDR3 sequences; more than 10% are singletons. Input material: blood. These TCRs come from a woman aged 30 to 39 with Graves' hyperthyroidism that later progressed to Graves' ophthalmopathy.

In this sample, this clonotype turned up many times. The rearrangement uses TRBV3-1 and TRBJ2-2; 8 positions match TRBD2. V dropped 3 bases and J dropped 6; count of bases not matched to a gene: 3. Looked up from germline, CDR1 is LGHDT and CDR2 is YNNKEL (reference sequence). This CDR3 contains 14 residues. The CDR3 nucleotides are TGTGCCAGCAGCCAGACTAGCGCCGCCGGGGAGCTGTTTTTT. Encoded protein: CASSQTSAAGELFF.

In this sample, this clonotype turned up many times. The V and J genes are TRBV18 and TRBJ2-1, with TRBD2 identical over 9 bases. From germline, CDR1 is KGHSH and CDR2 LQKENI. The CDR3 covers 16 residues. The trim removed 3 bases at V and 5 bases at J, leaving 8 bases unmatched. This CDR3 reads CASSPALAGRDNEQFF. The CDR3 coding sequence is TGTGCCAGCTCACCGGCGCTAGCGGGGCGGGACAATGAGCAGTTCTTC.

The sample holds many counts of this clonotype. The chain is built from TRBV2 and TRBJ2-5, with TRBD2 identical over 7 bases. The length of the CDR3 is 14 residues. Germline V gene sequence: CDR1 SNHLY, CDR2 FYNNEI. After removal of 4 bases from V and 4 bases from J, the junction contained 6 bases not matched to a gene. The DNA for the CDR3 is TGTGCCAGCAGTGCACTAGCGCCCCTAGAGACCCAGTACTTC. Amino acids: CASSALAPLETQYF.

The chain carries TRBV29-1 and TRBJ2-5; D may be TRBD2 (5 bases). Germline CDR1 SQVTM, CDR2 ANQGSEA. The CDR3 sequence is 13 residues long. V shed 7 bases and J shed 5 bases, with 17 bases lying between them. CDR3 nucleotides: TGCAGCGCCCAACCGGGAACAAGGGAGACCCAGTACTTC. It encodes CSAQPGTRETQYF.

This clonotype was found many times. The chain is built from TRBV19 and TRBJ2-5; the D call may be TRBD1 or TRBD2 (5 bases each). CDR1 LNHDA and CDR2 SQIVND come from the germline V gene (reference sequence). There are 13 residues in the CDR3. Trimming removed 6 bases from V and 5 bases from J, with 13 bases in between. The CDR3 bases are TGTGCCAGTAGGGGGGAGTATACGGAGACCCAGTACTTC. Translating gives CASRGEYTETQYF.

This clonotype was observed many times. The chain recombines TRBV27 with TRBJ2-7; possible D gene TRBD1, 5 bases. The CDR3 runs 14 residues. The germline V gene has CDR1 MNHEY and CDR2 SMNVEV (reference sequence). The V end lost 5 bases, the J end lost 4 bases, and 15 bases lay between the germline ends. The CDR3 reads CASSPLTGFYEQYF. Written as DNA, the CDR3 is TGTGCCAGCAGTCCGCTAACAGGTTTTTACGAGCAGTACTTC.

This clonotype was seen at least ten times. This sequence joins TRBV7-9 and TRBJ1-1; D not resolved. CDR3 length: 12 residues. Trimming shortened V by 1 base and J by 6 bases, and 6 bases separated the two germline ends. Germline V gives CDR1 SEHNR, CDR2 FQNEAQ (reference sequence). This CDR3 reads CASSLGAAEAFF. DNA of the CDR3: TGTGCCAGCAGCTTAGGGGCCGCTGAAGCTTTCTTT.

In its sample, this clonotype was seen many times. The V and J genes are TRBV29-1 and TRBJ1-6, with D tentatively TRBD1 (5 bases). The CDR3 is made up of 14 amino acids. V gave up 8 bases and J gave up 5 bases, with 16 bases separating them. From germline, CDR1 is SQVTM and CDR2 ANQGSEA. The CDR3 reads CSYFPGRNNSPLHF. In DNA, the CDR3 is TGCAGCTATTTCCCGGGACGGAATAATTCACCCCTCCACTTT.

This clonotype was recorded at least ten times. This chain connects TRBV11-2 to TRBJ2-1, with 10 bases fitting TRBD2. The CDR3 length is 17 residues. Trimming at V came to 1 base and at J to 4 bases, leaving 7 bases not matched to a gene. Per germline, CDR1 SGHAT and CDR2 FQNNGV. The CDR3 spells CASSLVGSAGGYNEQFF. CDR3 DNA: TGTGCCAGCAGCTTAGTGGGGTCAGCGGGAGGGTACAATGAGCAGTTCTTC.

This clonotype was seen many times. V usage is TRBV27 and J usage is TRBJ2-7; TRBD1 or TRBD2 may be the D gene (5 bases each). The CDR3 consists of 14 residues. Germline V gene data show CDR1 as MNHEY and CDR2 as SMNVEV (reference sequence). V lost 4 bases and J lost 6, with 16 bases in between. As DNA, the CDR3 is TGTGCCAGCAGTTCCGGGACCGACCTCGGCGAGCAGTACTTC. Encoded protein: CASSSGTDLGEQYF.

Many counts were recorded for this clonotype. The chain has TRBV11-2 and TRBJ2-7; D may match TRBD1 or TRBD2 (5 bases each). Trimming pared 5 bases from V and 0 bases from J, leaving 8 bases between. In germline, CDR1 is SGHAT, CDR2 FQNNGV. This CDR3 comprises 13 residues. In DNA, the CDR3 is TGTGCCAGCAGCAGAGGGACCTCCTACGAGCAGTACTTC. Its translation is CASSRGTSYEQYF.

Details on this clonotype: A read error is possible here, since a much larger clone lies one base away. The chain is built from TRBV4-2 and TRBJ2-1; D is perhaps TRBD2 (6 bases). This CDR3 has 16 residues. Germline V lookup: CDR1 LGHNA, CDR2 YNFKEQ. The CDR3 DNA is TGTGCCAGCAGCCAACTTGGGGGGTACTCCCACAATGAGCAGTTCTTC. As protein: CASSQLGGYSHNEQFF.

This clonotype appeared many times. The chain couples TRBV7-2 to TRBJ1-1; D gene uncertain. The ends were cut back, 0 bases at V and 1 base at J, with 3 bases in the middle. The germline V gene encodes CDR1 SGHTA and CDR2 FQGNSA. This CDR3 has 13 amino acids. Here the CDR3 reads CASSLARNTEAFF. The CDR3 DNA reads TGTGCCAGCAGCTTAGCCCGGAACACTGAAGCTTTCTTT.

This clonotype was detected ten times or more. V gene TRBV5-1 combines with J gene TRBJ2-3; the match to TRBD2 covers 7 bases. This CDR3 comprises 15 residues. CDR1 is SGHRS, CDR2 YFSETQ, per germline. Trimming took 1 base from V and 6 from J; bases not matched to a gene: 8. Written as DNA, the CDR3 is TGCGCCAGCAGCTTGTTGGGCGGGAGAGGCGATACGCAGTATTTT. Translated, it gives CASSLLGGRGDTQYF.

The table lists this clonotype with a few counts. With a much larger clone just one base away, this may be a read error. J is TRBJ1-2 and V is TRBV28; 9 bases agree with TRBD1. Germline-derived CDR1 and CDR2 are MDHEN and SYDVKM. The CDR3 extends over 14 amino acids. DNA for the CDR3: TGTGCCAGCAGTTCGGGACAGGGATACTATGGCTACGCCTTC. It codes for CASSSGQGYYGYAF.

The V call is TRBV4-3, the J call TRBJ2-1; D not certain. This CDR3 contains 11 residues. The V gene's germline CDR1 is LGHNA and CDR2 YSLEER. V lost 3 bases, J lost 5 bases, and 2 bases lay in between. CDR3: CASSQDNEQFF. CDR3 sequence (DNA): TGCGCCAGCAGCCAGGACAATGAGCAGTTCTTC.